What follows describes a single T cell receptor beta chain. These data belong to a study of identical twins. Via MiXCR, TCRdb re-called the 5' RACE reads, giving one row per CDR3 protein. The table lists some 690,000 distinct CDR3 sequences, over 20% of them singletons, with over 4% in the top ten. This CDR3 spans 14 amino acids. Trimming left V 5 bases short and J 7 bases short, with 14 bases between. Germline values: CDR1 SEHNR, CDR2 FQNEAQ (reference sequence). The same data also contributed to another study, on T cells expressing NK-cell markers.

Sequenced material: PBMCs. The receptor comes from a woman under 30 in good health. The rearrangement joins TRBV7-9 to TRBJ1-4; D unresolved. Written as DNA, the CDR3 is TGTGCCAGCAGCGTCACCAAGGAGAGTGAAAAACTGTTTTTT. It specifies CASSVTKESEKLFF.